Following are 13 T cell receptor beta chains from one sample sequenced in a study of naive and memory T cell subsets. Adult healthy volunteers gave 2.5 ml peripheral blood for whole-blood RNA. Reverse transcription of blood and skin TCR RNA was primed at alpha and beta constant regions. TCRdb reanalysed the 5' RACE reads using MiXCR and keeps one entry per CDR3 protein. The table has tens of thousands of distinct CDR3 sequences, around 4% seen once; the top ten hold 7.8%. The source is a male donor in good health.

This clonotype was detected ten times or more. This chain links TRBV28 with TRBJ2-7; 11 bases agree with TRBD2. This CDR3 is built from 14 residues. Germline V gives CDR1 MDHEN, CDR2 SYDVKM. After removal of 7 bases from V and 5 bases from J, the junction contained 7 bases not matched to a gene. The CDR3 loop reads CASNQLAGADEQYF. CDR3 DNA: TGTGCCAGCAACCAACTAGCGGGAGCTGACGAGCAGTACTTC.

This chain connects TRBV7-2 to TRBJ2-1; perhaps TRBD2 as D (6 bases). Germline CDR1 is SGHTA and CDR2 is FQGNSA. The CDR3 consists of 14 residues. V lost 3 bases and J 2 bases, leaving 8 bases between the germline ends. CDR3 region: CASSFSSAYNEQFF. CDR3 sequence (DNA): TGTGCCAGCAGCTTTTCTAGCGCCTACAATGAGCAGTTCTTC. The variable domain in full, completed from reference TRBV7-2 and TRBJ2-1, reads GAGVSQSPSNKVTEKGKDVELRCDPISGHTALYWYRQSLGQGLEFLIYFQGNSAPDKSGLPSDRFSAERTGGSVSTLTIQRTQQEDSAVYLCASSFSSAYNEQFFGPGTRLTVL.

This clonotype has at least ten counts. The V gene is TRBV29-1, the J gene TRBJ2-7; D unclear. The CDR3 totals 12 residues. Between the trimmed V and J ends, which lost 5 bases and 1 base, there was a span of 9 bases. Germline V gene lookup returns CDR1 SQVTM and CDR2 ANQGSEA. The CDR3 nucleotides read TGCAGCGTTCTTACTAATTCCTACGAGCAGTACTTC. As protein: CSVLTNSYEQYF.

In this sample, this clonotype turned up many times. The rearrangement joins TRBV10-3 to TRBJ2-7; maybe TRBD1 (5 bases). Germline V lookup: CDR1 ENHRY, CDR2 SYGVKD. The length of the CDR3 is 14 residues. Trimming shortened V by 3 bases and J by 2 bases, and 11 bases separated the two germline ends. CDR3 coding DNA: TGTGCCATCAGTGATAAAGGGGTAGCCTACGAGCAGTACTTC. Protein: CAISDKGVAYEQYF.

The table lists this clonotype with many counts. The rearrangement links TRBV10-1 to TRBJ2-4; TRBD1 aligns across 7 bases. CDR3 size: 16 residues. With 3 bases clipped from V and 0 bases from J, the junction kept 5 bases outside the gene matches. The V gene's germline CDR1 is WNHNN and CDR2 SYGVQD (reference sequence). The CDR3 coding sequence is TGCGCCAGCAGTGACAGACAGGGCCTAGCCAAAAACATTCAGTACTTC. This encodes CASSDRQGLAKNIQYF.

As regards this clonotype: At one boundary the junction diverges from the germline segment, which might be a read error. The genes are TRBV7-3 and TRBJ2-5; the match to TRBD1 covers 7 bases. Germline V gene data show CDR1 as SGHTA and CDR2 as FQGTGA. The CDR3 loop spans 17 amino acids. The chain's CDR3 is CTSSLTGTVTLQETQYF. CDR3 DNA: TGTACCAGCAGCTTAACGGGGACAGTTACTCTCCAAGAGACCCAGTACTTC.

The rearrangement links TRBV5-1 to TRBJ1-2; D is undetermined. Trimming took off 0 bases at V and 1 base at J, with 4 bases between the two ends. The CDR3 runs to 13 residues. Germline-derived CDR1 and CDR2 are SGHRS and YFSETQ. The CDR3 here is CASSLGVNYGYTF. CDR3 coding DNA: TGCGCCAGCAGCTTGGGGGTTAACTATGGCTACACCTTC.

At least ten counts were recorded for this clonotype. V and J are TRBV7-2 and TRBJ2-1; 15 bases fit TRBD2. This CDR3 is built from 18 residues. The germline gives CDR1 SGHTA, CDR2 FQGNSA. V lost 1 base to trimming and J lost 9 bases; unmatched junction nucleotides: 10. The CDR3 protein is CASSLGPGLAGGQGEQFF. The CDR3 bases are TGTGCCAGCAGCTTAGGCCCGGGACTAGCGGGGGGCCAGGGTGAGCAGTTCTTC. Together with reference TRBV7-2 and TRBJ2-1, the CDR3 gives the full variable domain: GAGVSQSPSNKVTEKGKDVELRCDPISGHTALYWYRQSLGQGLEFLIYFQGNSAPDKSGLPSDRFSAERTGGSVSTLTIQRTQQEDSAVYLCASSLGPGLAGGQGEQFFGPGTRLTVL.

This clonotype occurred many times. The chain carries TRBV20-1 and TRBJ1-5; 7 nucleotides match TRBD1. The CDR3 spans 15 residues. Germline values: CDR1 DFQATT, CDR2 SNEGSKA (reference sequence). J lost 7 bases, V lost 1 base, and 10 bases had no gene match. CDR3 in amino acids: CSARVTGTAGQPQHF. In DNA form, the CDR3 reads TGCAGTGCTAGAGTTACCGGGACAGCGGGGCAGCCCCAGCATTTT.

This clonotype occurred many times. V and J are TRBV2 and TRBJ2-1; a weak D match, TRBD2 (5 bases). V gave up 1 base and J gave up 6 bases, with 10 bases separating them. The CDR3 spans 14 residues. Germline V gene lookup returns CDR1 SNHLY and CDR2 FYNNEI. CDR3 sequence: CASSEVASINEQFF. CDR3 in DNA: TGTGCCAGCAGTGAAGTGGCTAGCATCAATGAGCAGTTCTTC.

This clonotype appeared many times. The chain carries TRBV11-2 and TRBJ2-1; D is perhaps TRBD2 (6 bases). The CDR3 is made up of 13 amino acids. Trimming cost V 1 base and J 12 bases, with 13 bases left between them. The germline CDR1 and CDR2 sequences are SGHAT and FQNNGV. The CDR3 loop reads CASSLGASERQFF. The CDR3 DNA follows: TGTGCCAGCAGCTTAGGGGCTAGCGAGAGGCAGTTCTTC.

In its sample, this clonotype is medium-sized. The CDR3 nucleotides are TGTGCCAGCAGCTTAACGACAGGACCAATTAATTCACCCCTCCACTTT. Translated: CASSLTTGPINSPLHF. J is TRBJ1-6 and V is TRBV7-9; D possibly corresponds to TRBD1 (6 bases). CDR3 length: 16 residues. The germline gives CDR1 SEHNR, CDR2 FQNEAQ (reference sequence). V was pared by 2 bases and J by 6 bases, with 14 bases between.

Comments on this clonotype: One base away lies a much larger clone, so this may be a sequencing read error. The chain joins TRBV6-1 to TRBJ2-7; 11 bases fit TRBD1. The CDR3 spans 14 residues. Trimming at V came to 3 bases and at J to 5 bases, leaving 3 bases not matched to a gene. Germline assignment: CDR1 MNHNS and CDR2 SASEGT. The CDR3 nucleotides are TGTGCCAGCAGTGACAGGGACAGGGGGGACGAGCAGTACTTC. Protein: CASSDRDRGDEQYF.